This entry lists 3 T cell receptor beta chains sequenced from one sample in a study of early T cells in non-severe SARS-CoV-2 infection. TCRdb ran MiXCR on the 5' RACE reads and lists one entry per CDR3 protein. This table holds 45,000 to 55,000 distinct CDR3 sequences, approximately 7.6% found once. The sequencing input was whole blood. The receptors were gathered from an adult who was a healthcare worker with PCR-confirmed SARS-CoV-2 infection or an uninfected control (not recorded which).

The rearrangement uses TRBV12-3 or TRBV12-4 and TRBJ2-4, with D perhaps being TRBD1 or TRBD2 (5 bases each). The CDR3 covers 14 residues. The germline V and J ends were trimmed by 11 bases and 3 bases, with 17 bases remaining between them. The CDR3 DNA reads TGTGCCCACTCCCCGGGGACGGACAAAAACATTCAGTACTTC. Translation: CAHSPGTDKNIQYF.

The rearrangement uses TRBV2 and TRBJ1-2; 7 bases fit TRBD1. The CDR3 is 12 amino acids. Germline V CDR1 and CDR2: SNHLY, FYNNEI. Unmatched junction bases numbered 3, after V lost 7 bases and J lost 4 bases. CDR3 region: CASNRQGYGYTF. CDR3 DNA sequence: TGTGCCAGCAACCGACAGGGCTATGGCTACACCTTC.

CDR3 loop: CASSGGNGGEQFF. CDR3 nucleotide sequence: TGTGCCAGCAGTGGGGGTAACGGCGGGGAGCAGTTCTTC. This rearrangement joins TRBV6-1 to TRBJ2-1, with D maybe TRBD2 (5 bases). Germline CDR1 MNHNS, CDR2 SASEGT. The CDR3 sequence is 13 residues long. V lost 4 bases and J 10 bases, leaving 14 bases between the germline ends.